This T cell receptor beta chain originates from a study of blood T cell repertoires in COVID-19 (dated by TCRdb to the early 2020s). Turning to the overall study: Samples covering the acute and convalescent phases of COVID-19 were provided by collaborators in the United States, Italy and Spain. Deeply sampled blood TCRbeta repertoires from subjects exposed to, actively infected with, or recovered from COVID-19 were included in the dataset. Samples came from the ongoing ImmuneRACE study (first 160 participants) plus 1,254 subjects from 6 global collaborators. Where HLA class I and class II types were available, the types were taken from metadata supplied by the sample provider, not from assay-based typing. The material from the prospective study consisted of cDNA or gDNA derived from T cells, B-cell-depleted T cells, or PBMCs. A de-identified subject ID, COVID-19 status, age in years and sex were almost always included in the sample metadata. A freely available public database, intended as a resource for researchers studying the immune response to SARS-CoV-2, is where the repertoires were released. Broad study findings and their caveats: The amount of clinical and demographic metadata varied by source and participant and was provided uncurated.

TCRbeta CDR3 regions were amplified from genomic DNA by means of the immunoSEQ Assay, a bias-controlled multiplex PCR. From the authors' description of their analysis: The number of nucleated cells in each sample was estimated from the amplification of reference gene primers within the assay. To quantify the absolute abundance of each unique TCRbeta CDR3 rearrangement, sequence reads were collapsed and filtered. Productive Simpson clonality was computed per sample as the square root of Simpson's diversity index over productive rearrangements. The table was pulled from immuneACCESS by TCRdb, which kept in-frame rearrangements only. Such tables lose some clones; where checked, under half of the loss comes from unresolved V genes, and the rest has no known cause. The V and J calls and clone size come from that table; D and trimming were worked out from the DNA. In this sample the table shows 160,000 or so clones, roughly 84% of which occur a single time. Roughly 5.4% of the sample is held by the ten biggest clonotypes.

This clone was seen a single time. Its specific antigen is unknown. Nothing much larger sits one base from this clone, and base qualities are not available. One collaborating source in Seattle enrolled patients during active infection and followed them longitudinally through the course of disease. Collaborating institutions collected whole blood in K2EDTA tubes following their own protocols. For TCRbeta analysis, collaborators shipped samples as frozen whole blood, isolated PBMCs, or DNA extracted from either of those sample types. The source of this sequence is a woman aged 50 to 65 with COVID-19, enrolled during active disease. Sequencing was performed on peripheral blood.

The nucleotides read TGTGCCAGCAGCTTAGCGTCGAGCGGGGGAGCGGGCGAGCAGTACTTC. This translates into CASSLASSGGAGEQYF. The chain is made from TRBV13 and TRBJ2-7; TRBD2 lines up with 8 middle nucleotides. The germline V and J ends show losses of 1 base and 6 bases respectively, and no gene match explains 11 bases of the junction. The CDR3 has 16 amino acids, counting the end cysteine and phenylalanine. The retained sequence is limited to the CDR3, 48 bases, with the frame set at the first base. CDR1 and CDR2 (PRHDT, FYEKMQ) derive from the germline V gene (reference sequence).